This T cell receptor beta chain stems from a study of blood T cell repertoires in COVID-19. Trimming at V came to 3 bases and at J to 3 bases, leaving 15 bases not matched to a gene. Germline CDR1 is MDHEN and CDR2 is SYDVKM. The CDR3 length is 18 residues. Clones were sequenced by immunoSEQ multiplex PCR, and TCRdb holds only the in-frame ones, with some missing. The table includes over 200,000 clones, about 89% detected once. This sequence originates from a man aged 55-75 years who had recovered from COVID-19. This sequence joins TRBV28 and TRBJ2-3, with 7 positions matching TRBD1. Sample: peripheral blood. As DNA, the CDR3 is TGTGCCAGCAGTTTTCCCCTAGGACCAGGGACAGAGACAGATACGCAGTATTTT. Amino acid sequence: CASSFPLGPGTETDTQYF.